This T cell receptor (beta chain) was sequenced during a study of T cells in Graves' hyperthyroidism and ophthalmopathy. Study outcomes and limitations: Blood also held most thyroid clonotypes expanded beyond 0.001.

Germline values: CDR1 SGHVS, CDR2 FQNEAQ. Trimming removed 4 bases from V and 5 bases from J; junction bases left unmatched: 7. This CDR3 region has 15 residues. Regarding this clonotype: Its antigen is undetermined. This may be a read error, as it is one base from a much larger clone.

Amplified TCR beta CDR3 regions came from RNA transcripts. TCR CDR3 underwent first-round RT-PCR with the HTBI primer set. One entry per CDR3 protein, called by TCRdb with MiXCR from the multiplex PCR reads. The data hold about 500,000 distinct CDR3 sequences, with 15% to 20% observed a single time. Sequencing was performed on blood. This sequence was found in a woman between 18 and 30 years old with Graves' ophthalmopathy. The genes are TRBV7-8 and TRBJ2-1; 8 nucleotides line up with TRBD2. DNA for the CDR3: TGTGCCAGCAGCTCGGGGGGGGAGCCCCACAATGAGCAGTTCTTC. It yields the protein CASSSGGEPHNEQFF.